This TCR beta chain came from a study of post-analysis software for immune sequencing data. Study details: The disease courses spanned relapsing-remitting, secondary progressive and progressive-relapsing forms of multiple sclerosis.

General study points: Samples from one preparation batch, clustered by F measure, grouped strongly together. There was significantly lower normalized Chao1 diversity in multiple sclerosis patients than in controls. Compared with controls, patients had more of about 5 TRBV segments, including TRBV5-6, TRBV5-1 and TRBV20-1.

CDR1 is KGHDR, CDR2 SFDVKD, per germline. The CDR3 loop spans 14 amino acids. Concerning this clonotype: Antigen specificity is unknown. Just one base apart from a much larger clone, this may be a read error.

cDNA libraries for TCR beta contained unique molecular identifiers. T cells numbering about 0.85 to 11 million gave rise to around 500,000 cDNA molecules. TCRdb analysed the PCR reads with MiXCR anew, one entry per CDR3 protein. The sample lists under 200,000 distinct CDR3 sequences; over 25% were seen once. The chain employs TRBV24-1 and TRBJ2-3; D is undetermined. The sequence derives from a girl between 2 and 17 years old with multiple sclerosis. Sequencing used blood. The CDR3: CATRDLPKPDTQYF. The CDR3 DNA reads as TGTGCCACCAGGGATTTGCCCAAGCCGGATACGCAGTATTTT.